This T cell receptor beta chain was recorded in a study of shared clonotypes between healthy human individuals (dated by TCRdb to 2020 to 2022). Context from the whole study: Three men and a couple of women, aged 18 to 49 years, made up the cohort. Leukapheresis yielded between about 0.94 and 9 billion PBMCs per donor. The study deeply sequenced blood TCR repertoires of about 5 healthy adults to estimate repertoire size and the extent of clonotype sharing between individuals. To increase sequencing depth and limit assay-specific biases, different laboratories used diverse techniques to prepare libraries and sequence TCR repertoires. For each donor, CD4 naive and CD4 memory were each given three plates, CD8 naive was given two plates, and CD8 memory was given one plate. The research as a whole found: The genetic and exposure-history diversity represented was limited by the small number of donors. Estimated clonotype richness was generally larger for naive than for memory subsets. Based on pairwise subsampling, the degree of clonotype sharing among donors was expected to be affected by sequencing depth. Sampling was limited to blood, and TCR repertoires in tissue likely differ from TCR repertoires in blood. Rarefaction of sorted-subset datasets indicated incomplete sequencing despite the large sequencing depth. When a handful of donors were compared, the shared fraction of clonotypes was about 5.5% for naive CD4, about 4% for naive CD8, more than 2% for memory CD4, and 0.4% for memory CD8. Compared with non-shared clonotypes, clonotypes shared by all four sorted-subset donors had higher generation probabilities.

Using the deep immunoSEQ assay, multiplex PCR amplified TCR CDR3 regions from genomic DNA. Extracted genomic DNA from each cell subset was distributed evenly across all wells of several immunoSEQ 96-well plates, and each plate was treated as a replicate. Each replicate PCR for sorted subsets received 150 to 250 ng genomic DNA, equal to roughly 30,000 T cell genomes. The purified libraries were quantified using a Qubit 3.0 fluorometer, sized with a Bioanalyzer 2100, and then quantified again using the KAPA Library Quantification kit. Every immunoSEQ 96-well plate was sequenced on a dedicated single-read 150-cycle Illumina NextSeq 550 flow cell. For the original study's pipeline: Because only junctional sequences without quality scores were contained in the immunoSEQ output, filtering matching that applied to full-length reads could not be performed. Sequences were annotated with PyIR, a Python wrapper for IgBLAST v1.9, using IMGT germline references to assign V/J genes and CDR3. Reads with weak V/J assignments (E-value above 1e-6), missing CDR3, stop codons, out-of-frame junctions, or ambiguous translated residues were removed. A V3J clonotype was defined by an identical inferred V gene, J gene, and CDR3 amino acid sequence. The percentage overlap between two repertoires was calculated by dividing the number of shared unique clonotypes by the size of the smaller repertoire. RTK rarefaction, the Chao1 estimator, and Recon v2.1 estimates of unobserved clonotypes were used to assess repertoire richness. For all TCRbeta clonotypes obtained by the gDNA method from a handful of donors, generation probabilities were computed with OLGA. TCRdb stores this immuneACCESS table with in-frame sequences only. Part of the clones is absent; in the studies checked, under half of the shortfall reflects unresolved V genes, and no reason is known for the rest. D and trimming were read from the DNA, whereas the V and J calls and clone size are those reported in that table. Here the sample has some 660,000 clones; around four fifths occur a single time. The biggest ten clones account for around 2% of the sample.

Remarks on this clone: What antigen it recognizes has not been identified. Base qualities are not at hand, and no much larger clone is one base apart.

Healthy HIV-negative adults with no recently reported acute infections or vaccinations were included as donors. Only Caucasian adults living in Nashville, Tennessee, USA were represented among the donors. CD4+ T cells were enriched by magnetic negative selection, after which naive cells were positively selected on CD45RA and the negative fraction was taken as the memory subset. Blood was collected by leukapheresis, and PBMCs were isolated by Ficoll-Histopaque density gradient centrifugation and then cryopreserved in liquid nitrogen vapor phase. Analytical flow cytometry was used to check the purity and quantity of each magnetically sorted T cell population. Genomic DNA was isolated from every sorted fraction and measured by UV absorbance on a Nanodrop 2000c. The sequenced sample was memory CD4+ T cells sorted from blood. Per the publication, the cell subset or site label means: CD45RA-negative fraction. The sequence came from a woman aged 25 to 39 in good health.

Here is the DNA: TGCGCCAGCAGCCAAGAGAACGCGGGACTGACCTACAATGAGCAGTTCTTC. Translation gives CASSQENAGLTYNEQFF. This receptor chain uses TRBV4-1 and TRBJ2-1; a tentative D match to TRBD2 spans 6 bases. The CDR3 covers 17 residues, taking in both the cysteine and the phenylalanine. The CDR3 DNA has 51 bases and is translated from base 1. The germline V gene provides CDR1 MGHRA and CDR2 YSYEKL. V lost 0 bases and J lost 2 bases; the stretch between them is 14 bases long.